This TCR beta chain stems from a study of blood T cell repertoires in COVID-19. The overall study: COVID-19 samples from acute and convalescent phases originated in the United States, Italy and Spain. The analysed material was cDNA or gDNA that came from T cells, B-cell-depleted T cells, or PBMCs.

Study processing details: Reference gene primer amplification gave estimated nucleated cell counts. Some clones are missing from TCRdb's copy, which holds only in-frame ones; the method was immunoSEQ multiplex PCR. V, J and clone size were drawn from that table, and D and trimming were deduced from the DNA. The sample lists around 90,000 clones; about 81% were seen once. Germline V CDR1 and CDR2: MNHEY, SVGAGI. Trimming removed 6 bases from V and 1 base from J; junction bases left unmatched: 5. CDR3 length equals 14 residues. Material: peripheral blood. The sequence was collected from a human donor in a cohort sampled during active COVID-19. The chain couples TRBV6-5 to TRBJ1-1; 7 bases align to TRBD1. The CDR3 region is CASRTGTANTEAFF. The CDR3 coding sequence is TGTGCCAGCAGGACCGGGACAGCGAACACTGAAGCTTTCTTT.